A single sample gave rise to the 23 T cell receptor beta chains below, sequenced in a study of spatial heterogeneity in lung cancer. Study-wide results and caveats: Counts of expanded alpha and beta TCRs within tumors tracked the tumor nonsynonymous mutation count.

TCRdb re-called the 5' RACE reads through MiXCR, storing one row per CDR3 protein. The sample has 8,700 or so distinct CDR3 sequences; roughly an eighth are singletons. Their antigens remain unidentified. Time point given: sample taken at primary tumor resection. This sample comprised lung tumor tissue, obtained at surgery. All receptors come from a male donor with early-stage non-small cell lung cancer.

This clonotype was seen repeatedly, ten times or more. The chain joins TRBV2 to TRBJ2-5; 11 bases agree with TRBD2. Germline CDR1 and CDR2: SNHLY and FYNNEI. This CDR3 spans 17 amino acids. The V gene end was trimmed by 7 bases and the J gene end by 3 bases; junction bases not matched to a gene: 13. DNA of the CDR3: TGTGCCAGCAAAGGATTTCTAGCGGGGGGTTCTAAAGAGACCCAGTACTTC. Protein: CASKGFLAGGSKETQYF.

This clonotype was picked up many times. V and J are TRBV2 and TRBJ2-2; TRBD2 might be the D (6 bases). This CDR3 has 14 residues. CDR1 and CDR2 from the germline V gene are SNHLY and FYNNEI. V was clipped by 3 bases and J by 4 bases, with 9 bases between them. The CDR3 region is CASSEERATGELFF. The CDR3 coding sequence is TGTGCCAGCAGTGAGGAGCGGGCCACCGGGGAGCTGTTTTTT. The complete variable domain, with remaining parts taken from reference TRBV2 and TRBJ2-2, reads EPEVTQTPSHQVTQMGQEVILRCVPISNHLYFYWYRQILGQKVEFLVSFYNNEISEKSEIFDDQFSVERPDGSNFTLKIRSTKLEDSAMYFCASSEERATGELFFGEGSRLTVL.

Ten or more counts support this clonotype. The rearrangement links TRBV30 to TRBJ1-1; 7 bases match TRBD1. V trimming: 8 bases; J trimming: 1 base; junction bases outside the gene matches: 7. The CDR3 has 13 amino acids. Germline lookup yields CDR1 GTSNPN and CDR2 SVGIG (reference sequence). Here the CDR3 reads CAGKTGRNTEAFF. In DNA form, the CDR3 reads TGTGCCGGAAAGACAGGGCGGAACACTGAAGCTTTCTTT.

This chain uses TRBV11-2 with TRBJ2-3; 10 nucleotides agree with TRBD1. Trimming at V came to 5 bases and at J to 6 bases, leaving 8 bases not matched to a gene. CDR1 and CDR2 from the germline V gene are SGHAT and FQNNGV. This CDR3 is built from 15 residues. CDR3 coding DNA: TGTGCCAGCAGCGACGCGACAGGGGGCGCGGATACGCAGTATTTT. Translated, it gives CASSDATGGADTQYF.

This clonotype was counted at least ten times. The chain joins TRBV7-6 to TRBJ1-1; 10 bases fit TRBD1. Germline V gene data show CDR1 as SGHVS and CDR2 as FNYEAQ. CDR3 length equals 15 residues. The J segment lost 3 bases and the V segment lost 4 bases, leaving 5 bases of the junction unmatched. CDR3 in DNA: TGTGCCAGCAGCTACCGGGACAGGGGTGACACTGAAGCTTTCTTT. As protein: CASSYRDRGDTEAFF.

This clonotype was found many times. J is TRBJ2-3 and V is TRBV6-1, with D hard to call. Germline CDR1 is MNHNS and CDR2 is SASEGT. This CDR3 region has 17 residues. The ends were cut back, 4 bases at V and 0 bases at J, with 17 bases in the middle. The CDR3 reads CASSAAPSALSTDTQYF. As DNA, the CDR3 is TGTGCCAGCAGTGCCGCACCCAGTGCGCTGAGCACAGATACGCAGTATTTT.

The sample holds many counts of this clonotype. The rearrangement joins TRBV5-1 to TRBJ2-1, with TRBD2 identical over 8 bases. Germline V gene lookup returns CDR1 SGHRS and CDR2 YFSETQ. This CDR3 has 18 amino acids. With V trimmed by 2 bases and J by 9 bases, 19 bases remained unmatched. CDR3 sequence reads: CASSLVFTGGPISGEQFF. The CDR3 DNA follows: TGCGCCAGCAGCTTAGTTTTTACGGGAGGGCCGATTTCTGGTGAGCAGTTCTTC.

This clonotype was observed many times. The chain uses TRBV20-1 and TRBJ2-3, with D unresolved. CDR1 is DFQATT, CDR2 SNEGSKA, per germline (reference sequence). Between the trimmed V and J ends, which lost 0 bases and 9 bases, there was a span of 10 bases. The CDR3 covers 12 residues. CDR3 amino acids: CSARDPQSTQYF. The CDR3 coding sequence is TGCAGTGCTAGAGATCCACAGAGCACGCAGTATTTT.

Many counts were recorded for this clonotype. The V call is TRBV29-1, the J call TRBJ1-1; D uncertain. The V gene's germline CDR1 is SQVTM and CDR2 ANQGSEA. There are 13 residues in the CDR3. V was trimmed by 8 bases and J by 4 bases, leaving 17 bases between them. CDR3 loop: CSLVGIPPTEAFF. In nucleotides, the CDR3 is TGCAGCCTCGTTGGGATTCCCCCCACTGAAGCTTTCTTT.

This clonotype came up many times. The genes are TRBV6-1 and TRBJ2-3, with 10 bases identical to TRBD2. In germline, CDR1 is MNHNS, CDR2 SASEGT. The V gene end was trimmed by 0 bases and the J gene end by 5 bases; junction bases not matched to a gene: 8. This CDR3 comprises 17 residues. This chain's CDR3 is CASSEARLAGLGDTQYF. The CDR3 DNA reads as TGTGCCAGCAGTGAAGCGCGACTAGCGGGCCTGGGAGATACGCAGTATTTT.

This clonotype has at least ten counts. The chain couples TRBV15 to TRBJ2-2, with D maybe TRBD2 (5 bases). The V end lost 1 base, the J end lost 6 bases, and 15 bases lay between the germline ends. Per germline, CDR1 LNHNV and CDR2 YYDKDF (reference sequence). CDR3 size: 16 residues. In DNA form, the CDR3 reads TGTGCCACCAGCAGAGTAAAACTAGGTCCTTCCGGGGAGCTGTTTTTT. This translates into CATSRVKLGPSGELFF.

The sample holds many counts of this clonotype. The chain links TRBV7-2 to TRBJ2-3; the D gene is possibly TRBD2 (5 bases). Germline V CDR1 and CDR2: SGHTA, FQGNSA. This CDR3 has 15 amino acids. Trimming stripped 4 bases from V and 0 bases from J, with 11 bases between. The CDR3 DNA sequence: TGTGCCAGCAGCTCAGAGCGGCGTAGCACAGATACGCAGTATTTT. This translates into CASSSERRSTDTQYF.

By frequency in the sample, this clonotype is medium-sized. The chain links TRBV7-9 to TRBJ1-1; TRBD1 might be the D (6 bases). Germline V CDR1 and CDR2: SEHNR, FQNEAQ (reference sequence). The germline V and J ends were trimmed by 5 bases and 0 bases, with 13 bases remaining between them. This CDR3 has 15 amino acids. CDR3 sequence (DNA): TGTGCCAGCAGCCATGGACAGTTCATGAACACTGAAGCTTTCTTT. This gives the protein CASSHGQFMNTEAFF.

This clonotype was recorded at least ten times. The V gene is TRBV14, the J gene TRBJ1-4; D remains ambiguous. The CDR3 is 18 amino acids. V was pared by 1 base and J by 8 bases, with 23 bases between. Germline assignment: CDR1 SGHDN and CDR2 FVKESK. The CDR3 loop reads CASSQVPLFGREEEKLFF. The CDR3 DNA reads as TGTGCCAGCAGCCAAGTCCCTTTATTTGGACGGGAGGAGGAAAAACTGTTTTTT.

This clonotype is medium-sized. The genes are TRBV9 and TRBJ1-6; the D is unclear. The V end lost 0 bases, the J end lost 10 bases, and 11 bases lay between the germline ends. The germline gives CDR1 SGDLS, CDR2 YYNGEE. This CDR3 has 14 residues. DNA for the CDR3: TGTGCCAGCAGCGTAGAAGGCAGCGAGTCACCCCTCCACTTT. Protein sequence: CASSVEGSESPLHF. Together with reference TRBV9 and TRBJ1-6, the CDR3 gives the full variable domain: DSGVTQTPKHLITATGQRVTLRCSPRSGDLSVYWYQQSLDQGLQFLIQYYNGEERAKGNILERFSAQQFPDLHSELNLSSLELGDSALYFCASSVEGSESPLHFGNGTRLTVT.

This clonotype was seen repeatedly, ten times or more. The J gene is TRBJ2-6, the V gene TRBV10-3, with D possibly matching TRBD1 (5 bases). V was cut by 6 bases and J by 2 bases, with 11 bases left in between. Germline CDR1 is ENHRY and CDR2 is SYGVKD. This CDR3 is built from 15 residues. As DNA, the CDR3 is TGTGCCATCAGCCCCCCCAGGGCTGGGGCCAACGTCCTGACTTTC. Translated: CAISPPRAGANVLTF.

By share, this clonotype counts as medium-sized (0.01 to 0.1%). The CDR3: CASSPRTSGRGTDTQYF. The CDR3 coding sequence is TGTGCCAGCAGCCCCCGGACTAGCGGGAGGGGCACAGATACGCAGTATTTT. The gene calls are TRBV7-8 and TRBJ2-3; 15 bases align to TRBD2. The length of the CDR3 is 17 residues. V gave up 5 bases and J gave up 1 base; unmatched junction bases: 4. Germline-derived CDR1 and CDR2 are SGHVS and FQNEAQ.

The chain has TRBV6-5 and TRBJ2-3; D might be TRBD1 or TRBD2, each matching 5 bases. In germline, CDR1 is MNHEY, CDR2 SVGAGI. V dropped 5 bases and J dropped 1 base, with 7 bases sitting between them. This CDR3 comprises 13 residues. CDR3 sequence (DNA): TGTGCCAGCAGTCGGGACGGCACAGATACGCAGTATTTT. It specifies CASSRDGTDTQYF.

By sample fraction, this clonotype is medium-sized. The CDR3 loop is CASYSPTGQMEQFF. CDR3 nucleotide sequence: TGTGCCAGCTACAGCCCCACCGGTCAGATGGAGCAGTTCTTC. The J gene is TRBJ2-1, the V gene TRBV27; D is ambiguous. The germline V gene has CDR1 MNHEY and CDR2 SMNVEV (reference sequence). The CDR3 extends over 14 amino acids. The V end was cut by 8 bases, the J end by 10 bases, with 21 bases between.

This clonotype was counted ten times or more. The germline gene is not matched at one end of the junction; a read error may be the cause. The chain couples TRBV19 to TRBJ1-5; D is unclear. This CDR3 region has 16 residues. The germline CDR1 and CDR2 sequences are LNHDA and SQIVND (reference sequence). This CDR3 reads CATSGRPGYSNQPQHF. CDR3 nucleotides: TGTGCCACTAGTGGACGGCCCGGCTATAGCAATCAGCCCCAGCATTTT. Full variable domain (remainder filled in from reference TRBV19 and TRBJ1-5): DGGITQSPKYLFRKEGQNVTLSCEQNLNHDAMYWYRQDPGQGLRLIYYSQIVNDFQKGDIAEGYSVSREKKESFPLTVTSAQKNPTAFYLCATSGRPGYSNQPQHFGDGTRLSIL.

This clonotype is judged medium-sized. This chain links TRBV7-9 with TRBJ1-1; TRBD1 is a possible D gene (5 bases). Germline-derived CDR1 and CDR2 are SEHNR and FQNEAQ (reference sequence). The CDR3 is 17 amino acids. Trimming shortened V by 7 bases and J by 0 bases, and 21 bases separated the two germline ends. CDR3 residues: CASTTAGGRALNTEAFF. The DNA for the CDR3 is TGTGCCAGCACCACCGCCGGCGGCAGGGCTTTGAACACTGAAGCTTTCTTT.

This clonotype was seen ten or more times. The chain combines TRBV6-5 with TRBJ2-3, with TRBD1 as a possible D gene (6 bases). Germline V lookup: CDR1 MNHEY, CDR2 SVGAGI. The CDR3 consists of 16 residues. Trimming took 0 bases from V and 8 from J, leaving 18 bases between them. This chain's CDR3 is CASSYSTGTQGSTQYF. CDR3 bases: TGTGCCAGCAGTTACTCCACCGGGACCCAGGGGAGTACGCAGTATTTT.

The chain recombines TRBV30 with TRBJ2-5, with 8 bases lining up with TRBD1. Germline values: CDR1 GTSNPN, CDR2 SVGIG (reference sequence). V was clipped by 6 bases and J by 1 base; unmatched bases: 7. The CDR3 consists of 14 residues. The CDR3 reads CACAGQASQETQYF. CDR3 DNA: TGTGCCTGCGCGGGACAGGCAAGCCAAGAGACCCAGTACTTC. Variable domain in full (rest from reference TRBV30 and TRBJ2-5): SQTIHQWPATLVQPVGSPLSLECTVEGTSNPNLYWYRQAAGRGLQLLFYSVGIGQISSEVPQNLSASRPQDRQFILSSKKLLLSDSGFYLCACAGQASQETQYFGPGTRLLVL.